These T cell receptor beta chains were read from a single sample in a study of CD8 T cell repertoires and HIV-1 epitope variants. These receptors have no identified antigens. Only in-frame clones appear in the TCRdb table, and some are missing; sequencing was by immunoSEQ multiplex PCR. Here the sample spans several thousand clones, around two thirds being singletons. The sample comprised cultured CD8+ T cells derived from PBMCs. These receptors were collected from a male donor with HIV. Each CDR3 is given with its conserved first and last residue. Fields, in order: clone size, J gene, V gene, D gene, CDR3 protein, CDR3 DNA. D genes are given only for firm matches. Clone size is stated in some rows and not others, as once, few, many or a class when expanded.

>-|TRBJ1-6|TRBV19|-
CASSKVRASYNSPLHF
TGTGCCAGTAGTAAGGTCCGGGCGTCCTATAATTCACCCCTCCACTTT
>once|TRBJ2-5|TRBV6-6|TRBD1
CASSRGQVGETQYF
TGTGCCAGCAGCCGAGGACAGGTTGGGGAGACCCAGTACTTC
>few|TRBJ2-5|TRBV9|-
CASSGRGGERQETQYF
TGTGCCAGCAGCGGACGAGGGGGGGAGAGACAAGAGACCCAGTACTTC
>medium-sized|TRBJ1-1|TRBV2|-
CASSQGNTEAFF
TGTGCCAGCAGCCAGGGGAACACTGAAGCTTTCTTT
>-|TRBJ2-3|TRBV7-2|TRBD1
CASTDRGRTDTQYF
TGTGCCAGCACAGACAGGGGTCGCACAGATACGCAGTATTTT
>-|TRBJ2-3|TRBV6-1|TRBD2
CASSDRWEGTDTQYF
TGTGCCAGCAGTGATAGGTGGGAGGGAACAGATACGCAGTATTTT
>-|TRBJ2-2|TRBV6-1|TRBD1
CASSGGQGNTGELFF
TGTGCCAGCAGTGGAGGACAGGGTAACACCGGGGAGCTGTTTTTT
>-|TRBJ2-5|TRBV6-5|TRBD1
CASSTGTAQETQYF
TGTGCCAGCAGTACCGGGACAGCACAAGAGACCCAGTACTTC
>once|TRBJ2-2|TRBV4-3|-
CASSQGGEETGELFF
TGCGCCAGCAGCCAAGGGGGGGAGGAAACCGGGGAGCTGTTTTTT
>-|TRBJ2-2|TRBV29-1|TRBD1
CSVEATQGWGTGELFF
TGCAGCGTTGAAGCGACACAGGGGTGGGGGACCGGGGAGCTGTTTTTT
>few|TRBJ2-1|TRBV9|TRBD1
CASSAYSGQGGYNEQFF
TGTGCCAGCAGCGCATACTCGGGACAGGGCGGCTACAATGAGCAGTTCTTC
>-|TRBJ2-1|TRBV4-3|TRBD2
CASSQSGTSGDNEQFF
TGCGCCAGCAGCCAAAGCGGGACTAGCGGGGACAATGAGCAGTTCTTC
>-|TRBJ1-2|TRBV10-3|-
CAINGEVRGYTF
TGTGCCATCAACGGCGAGGTTCGTGGCTACACCTTC
>-|TRBJ2-5|TRBV7-9|TRBD1
CASSHPPGQGRQETQYF
TGTGCCAGCAGCCATCCCCCGGGACAGGGTAGACAAGAGACCCAGTACTTC
>few|TRBJ1-4|TRBV6-5|-
CASSSGPRSNEKLFF
TGTGCCAGCAGTTCCGGACCTCGCTCTAATGAAAAACTGTTTTTT
>-|TRBJ2-7|TRBV6-5|TRBD1
CASSYTGTGYEQYF
TGTGCCAGCAGTTACACCGGGACAGGATACGAGCAGTACTTC
>-|TRBJ1-1|TRBV11-2|-
CASSLSPGAATEAFF
TGTGCCAGCAGCTTATCCCCGGGGGCAGCCACTGAAGCTTTCTTT
>-|TRBJ2-2|TRBV11-3|TRBD1
CASSLLTGGTGELFF
TGTGCCAGCAGCTTATTGACAGGGGGCACCGGGGAGCTGTTTTTT
>-|TRBJ1-4|TRBV7-9|TRBD1
CASSPPGTDEKLFF
TGTGCCAGCAGCCCGCCCGGGACAGATGAAAAACTGTTTTTT
>-|TRBJ1-2|TRBV5-4|-
CASSPRQGHHSDYGYTF
TGTGCCAGCAGCCCTCGGCAGGGGCATCACTCGGACTATGGCTACACCTTC
>-|TRBJ2-1|TRBV10-1|-
CASSDPLRTDEQFF
TGCGCCAGCAGCGACCCTCTTAGGACGGATGAGCAGTTCTTC
>once|TRBJ2-1|TRBV7-9|-
CASSSGSNEQFF
TGTGCCAGCAGCTCGGGGTCCAATGAGCAGTTCTTC
>-|TRBJ2-4|TRBV29-1|TRBD1
CSVEDQDRAKNIQYF
TGCAGCGTTGAAGACCAGGACAGGGCCAAAAACATTCAGTACTTC
>-|TRBJ2-2|TRBV9|-
CASSVVGSPNTGELFF
TGTGCCAGCAGCGTAGTCGGAAGTCCGAACACCGGGGAGCTGTTTTTT
>-|TRBJ2-2|TRBV5-6|-
CASSSSGAAGELFF
TGTGCCAGCAGCTCTTCAGGGGCGGCCGGGGAGCTGTTTTTT
>-|TRBJ2-7|TRBV5-1|-
CASSLGLQAPEQYF
TGCGCCAGCAGCTTGGGCCTCCAGGCCCCCGAGCAGTACTTC
>-|TRBJ1-1|TRBV28|-
CASSPTRRLNTEAFF
TGTGCCAGCAGTCCTACAAGGCGACTGAACACTGAAGCTTTCTTT
>-|TRBJ2-7|TRBV6-5|-
CASSYSPGTSFYEQYF
TGTGCCAGCAGTTACTCACCCGGGACAAGCTTCTACGAGCAGTACTTC
>once|TRBJ1-5|TRBV5-1|-
CASSPGADQPQHF
TGCGCCAGCAGCCCGGGGGCCGATCAGCCCCAGCATTTT
>-|TRBJ2-3|TRBV6-1|TRBD2
CASSSRLAPTQYF
TGTGCCAGCAGTTCTCGACTAGCTCCTACGCAGTATTTT
>-|TRBJ2-1|TRBV19|TRBD2
CASTHLTSGSRNEQFF
TGTGCCAGTACCCATCTCACTAGCGGGAGTCGGAATGAGCAGTTCTTC
>few|TRBJ2-7|TRBV28|TRBD1
CASRGTGGSYEQYF
TGTGCCAGCAGGGGGACAGGGGGCTCCTACGAGCAGTACTTC
>once|TRBJ2-3|TRBV11-2|-
CASSLDRGPDTQYF
TGTGCCAGCAGCCTAGATAGAGGGCCAGATACGCAGTATTTT
>-|TRBJ2-7|TRBV28|TRBD1
CASSLEQGAFWYEQYF
TGTGCCAGCAGTTTAGAACAGGGGGCGTTCTGGTACGAGCAGTACTTC
>-|TRBJ2-3|TRBV5-6|-
CASSTGSTDTQYF
TGTGCCAGCAGTACAGGGAGCACAGATACGCAGTATTTT
>-|TRBJ2-7|TRBV10-2|-
CASSAGTYEQYF
TGCGCCAGCAGTGCTGGGACGTACGAGCAGTACTTC
>-|TRBJ2-1|TRBV6-1|-
CASSVGGREQFF
TGTGCCAGCAGTGTGGGGGGCCGGGAGCAGTTCTTC
>-|TRBJ2-3|TRBV7-3|-
CASSSSGDTQYF
TGTGCCAGCAGCTCCTCAGGGGATACGCAGTATTTT
>-|TRBJ1-2|TRBV28|TRBD1
CASSLATGVNGYTF
TGTGCCAGCAGTTTAGCGACAGGGGTCAATGGCTACACCTTC
>once|TRBJ2-7|TRBV28|TRBD1
CASRHGTAPNTYEQYF
TGTGCCAGCAGACATGGGACAGCCCCGAATACCTACGAGCAGTACTTC
>few|TRBJ1-5|TRBV6-1|-
CATNRDQPQHF
TGTGCCACTAACAGGGATCAGCCCCAGCATTTT
>-|TRBJ1-4|TRBV4-3|-
CASSQKFGQQKLFF
TGCGCCAGCAGCCAGAAATTCGGACAGCAAAAACTGTTTTTT
>-|TRBJ2-7|TRBV10-1|-
CASSARKDTGYHEQYF
TGCGCCAGCAGTGCCAGAAAAGATACAGGGTATCACGAGCAGTACTTC
>few|TRBJ2-2|TRBV4-1|TRBD2
CASSQGLAGGTGELFF
TGCGCCAGCAGCCAAGGACTAGCGGGAGGGACCGGGGAGCTGTTTTTT